This T cell receptor (beta chain) came from a study of CD8 T cells in Susac syndrome. General study findings and limits: The study recognized that its TCR sequencing and HLA analysis covered a relatively small number of individuals.

A word on this clonotype: As yet, its antigen is unknown.

V was clipped by 4 bases and J by 7 bases, with 11 bases between them. The CDR3 has 13 amino acids. In germline, CDR1 is WSHSY, CDR2 SAAADI. The multiple sclerosis controls, all treatment-naive patients, had relapsing-remitting disease that was stable or active. FACS enriched CD8+ TEMRA cells, while bulk CD8+ and CD4+ were negatively isolated. RNA in amounts of about 0.5 to 1 ug was reverse transcribed with random hexamers. Amplification of the TCR beta CDR3 was carried out by immunoSEQ multiplex PCR, which spanned a total of 54 Vbeta and 13 Jbeta segments. TCRdb reprocessed the immunoSEQ multiplex PCR reads via MiXCR and lists one record per CDR3 protein. The sample lists hundreds of thousands of distinct CDR3 sequences; 85% were seen once.

The gene calls are TRBV10-2 and TRBJ1-5, with D maybe TRBD1 (6 bases). This TCR came from a human donor with multiple sclerosis. The specimen sequenced was CD8+ T cells from PBMCs. CDR3 nucleotide sequence: TGCGCCAGCAGTGGAGTGGGGGGCCAGCCCCAGCATTTT. Translated, it gives CASSGVGGQPQHF.